This T cell receptor beta chain was identified in a study of blood T cells in healthy people across ages. A sample-barcoded 5' primer and a J-beta primer mix were used in a second PCR of about 7 to 11 cycles. TCRdb reanalysed the 5' RACE reads using MiXCR and keeps one entry per CDR3 protein. The sample consists of some 1.8 million distinct CDR3 sequences, 30% to 40% of them appearing once. This CDR3 has 15 amino acids. V was trimmed by 6 bases and J by 6 bases, leaving 20 bases between them. The chain is built from TRBV12-3 or TRBV12-4 and TRBJ1-1; D gene unclear. The sequenced sample was blood. The sequence derives from a human donor in good health. CDR3 sequence: CASSPLPSRGAEAFF. CDR3 DNA: TGTGCCAGCAGCCCCCTCCCCAGTCGCGGGGCTGAAGCTTTCTTT.